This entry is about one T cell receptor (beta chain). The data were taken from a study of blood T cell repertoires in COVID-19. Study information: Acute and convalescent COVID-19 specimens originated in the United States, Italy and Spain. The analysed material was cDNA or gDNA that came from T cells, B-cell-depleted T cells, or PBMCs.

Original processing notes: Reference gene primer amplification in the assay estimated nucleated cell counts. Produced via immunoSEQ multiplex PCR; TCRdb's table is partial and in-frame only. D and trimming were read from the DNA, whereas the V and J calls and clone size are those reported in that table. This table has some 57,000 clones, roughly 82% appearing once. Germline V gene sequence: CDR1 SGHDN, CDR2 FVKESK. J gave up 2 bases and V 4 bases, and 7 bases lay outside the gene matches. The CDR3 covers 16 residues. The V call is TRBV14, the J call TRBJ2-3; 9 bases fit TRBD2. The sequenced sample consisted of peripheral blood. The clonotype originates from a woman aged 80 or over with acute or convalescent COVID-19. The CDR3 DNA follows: TGTGCCAGCAGCCTATGGCGGGGGGGCTCCACAGATACGCAGTATTTT. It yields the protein CASSLWRGGSTDTQYF.